This record looks at one T cell receptor beta chain sequence and its context. Its antigen is currently not known. There are no base qualities to consult, and no much larger clone falls within one base. In the paper's terms, the time point label means: individuals recovered from natural SARS-CoV-2 infection. The data derive from a study of Ad26.COV2.S vaccination and SARS-CoV-2 variants listed by TCRdb under 2021. Broadly, across the study: TCRbeta repertoire sequencing was used to assess the specificity and breadth of SARS-CoV-2-reactive T cell receptors after Ad26.COV2.S vaccination. A total of around 32 samples were included in the TCR-sequenced set, comprising around 20 Ad26.COV2.S vaccine recipients, 5 placebo recipients and 8 SARS-CoV-2 convalescent individuals. Points the paper makes about the study in general: Higher spike-specific TCR breadth was observed in Ad26.COV2.S recipients than in placebo recipients (P = 0.0014). The authors noted that the TCR breadth and depth analyses may have underestimated total T cell responses. Non-spike TCR breadth was comparable between vaccine and placebo recipients, consistent with the vaccine containing only spike. Substantial breadth of spike-specific CD8+ and CD4+ T cell responses was reported after vaccination.

The V end loses 6 bases and the J end loses 2 bases, and a stretch of 11 bases separates them. From its cysteine to its phenylalanine, the CDR3 spans 13 amino acids. Solely the CDR3 DNA is kept, with 39 bases framed from the first base. The germline V gene yields MNHNS for CDR1 and SASEGT for CDR2. The immunoSEQ Assay was the method used to sequence TCRbeta CDR3 regions. After extraction, genomic DNA underwent amplification by bias-controlled multiplex PCR, followed by high-throughput sequencing. In the authors' own workflow: Collapsing and filtering of sequences were performed to quantify the absolute abundance of each unique TCRbeta CDR3 region. T cell fraction was estimated by normalizing TCRbeta template counts to usable DNA, which was measured by amplifying reference genes present in all nucleated cells. Repertoire TCRs were annotated as SARS-CoV-2-specific by exact matching of V gene, CDR3 amino acid sequence and J gene to a known reactive TCR set. The reference SARS-CoV-2 TCR set was obtained from MIRA and was filtered for enrichment in COVID-19-positive ImmuneCODE repertoires, whereby public or cross-reactive TCRs were removed. Using the MIRA antigens, annotated TCRs were further analysed by specific ORF or by position within an ORF. Depth was the summed frequency of annotated unique rearrangements, while breadth was defined as annotated unique rearrangements over total unique productive rearrangements. Group comparisons of TCR breadth used two-sided Wilcoxon rank-sum tests. TCRdb carries this immuneACCESS record with in-frame sequences only. Its versions omit some clonotypes, under half of them owing to an unresolved V gene in the studies checked, with the rest unexplained. V and J calls and clone size are as listed in that table; D and trimming were resolved from the DNA. The sample profile shows roughly 380,000 clones; roughly 94% of them were found once. The ten biggest clones cover 3.9% of the sample.

This clonotype was sampled from a human donor who had recovered from COVID-19. The specimen was peripheral blood, collected after recovery from COVID-19. The chain joins TRBV6-1 to TRBJ2-7; the D region possibly corresponds to TRBD2 (6 bases align). The nucleotide sequence reads TGTGCCAGCAGGGCGGGGTCCACCTACGAGCAGTACTTC. Its product reads: CASRAGSTYEQYF.